The rows below give T cell receptor beta chains drawn from one sample of a study of blood T cell repertoires in COVID-19. TCRdb's table, derived via immunoSEQ multiplex PCR, lists solely in-frame clones and lacks some. This sample yields 35,000 or so clones, of which over 75% are seen a single time; around 4.9% belongs to the top ten. The sample comprised peripheral blood. These receptor sequences come from a human donor in a cohort sampled during active COVID-19. Both conserved end residues are trimmed from each CDR3.

len: 13
v_gene: TRBV6-5
CDR3aa: ASSRPGTGADTQY

len: 12
v_gene: TRBV7-2
CDR3aa: ASSLGQGNYGYT

len: 12
v_gene: TRBV6-5
CDR3aa: ATSQGRSYNEQF

len: 12
v_gene: TRBV2
CDR3aa: ASSGLAGVSEQY

len: 13
v_gene: TRBV28
CDR3aa: ASSSAAGGGYEQY

len: 11
v_gene: TRBV12-3/TRBV12-4
CDR3aa: ASRGTSNQPQH

len: 12
v_gene: TRBV9
CDR3aa: ASSVAGGVDTQY

len: 12
v_gene: TRBV6-5
CDR3aa: ASSSGTGSYEQY

len: 14
v_gene: TRBV18
CDR3aa: ASSPFTDRDNEKLF

len: 16
v_gene: TRBV27
CDR3aa: ASSSQRVSGTLNNEQF

len: 11
v_gene: TRBV6-5
CDR3aa: ASDPGGSQPQH

len: 13
v_gene: TRBV7-2
CDR3aa: ASRSSGRGVETQY

len: 16
v_gene: TRBV6-2/TRBV6-3
CDR3aa: ASSSTLRVTSGRDEQY

len: 12
v_gene: TRBV7-2
CDR3aa: ASSQWTGDETQY